The clone carrying this TCR beta chain appeared a few times. The antigen is undetermined. Clones were read by immunoSEQ multiplex PCR, and TCRdb kept only the in-frame ones, dropping some. The sample has about 5,600 clones; approximately 81% are singletons. The data were taken from a study of follicular helper T cells after annual influenza vaccination. Across the study: After each seasonal flu vaccination, blood came on days 0, 7 and 28.

As for time point: 2015-2016 season, 7 days after influenza vaccination. No donor had influenza vaccine in the prior 6 months; all lived in the community. ICOS+CD38+ and ICOS-CD38- fractions were sorted from non-naive CD4+CXCR5+PD-1+ cells. Study observations and caveats: Recurrent ICOS+CD38+ cTfh clonotypes included tetramer and AIM influenza-specific ones.

Germline loops: CDR1 MNHEY, CDR2 SMNVEV (reference sequence). This CDR3 spans 13 amino acids. The V gene lost 5 bases and the J gene lost 5 bases, with 9 bases spanning the gap. Sequences were derived from CXCR5+ CD38- circulating T follicular helper cells from blood, sampled 7 days after influenza vaccination. Subset: circulating Tfh, non-naive CD4+CXCR5+PD-1+ (ICOS+CD38+ or ICOS-CD38-). The TCR originated in an adult who received the influenza vaccine. This chain joins TRBV27 and TRBJ1-4; D is possibly TRBD1 (5 bases). CDR3 nucleotide sequence: TGTGCCAGCAGTATACGACAGAATGAAAAACTGTTTTTT. It translates to CASSIRQNEKLFF.